In this sample, the clone carrying this T cell receptor (beta chain) turned up a few times. Its antigen is as yet unknown. This sample is drawn from a study of CD8 T cells in ankylosing spondylitis. Germline V gene lookup returns CDR1 LGHNA and CDR2 YSLEER. CDR3 length: 14 amino acids. V lost 2 bases to trimming and J lost 7 bases, with 9 bases between them. One entry per CDR3 protein results from TCRdb running MiXCR on the 5' RACE reads. Of roughly 490,000 distinct CDR3 sequences in the sample, 5.3% are singletons; the top ten hold roughly 3.5%. Whole-study results and caveats: For ankylosing spondylitis blood, a TCR beta motif of about eight highly homologous variants appeared characteristic. Disease-linked clones bore a CD8+ phenotype, appearing relatively rarely in peripheral blood.

The sample taken for sequencing was blood, either unsorted or a sorted T cell fraction (not recorded which). The sequence came from a male donor with ankylosing spondylitis. The rearrangement joins TRBV4-3 to TRBJ1-6; D remains unclear. CDR3 DNA sequence: TGCGCCAGCAGCCAATTCGTCGGAAATTCACCCCTCCACTTT. It encodes CASSQFVGNSPLHF.